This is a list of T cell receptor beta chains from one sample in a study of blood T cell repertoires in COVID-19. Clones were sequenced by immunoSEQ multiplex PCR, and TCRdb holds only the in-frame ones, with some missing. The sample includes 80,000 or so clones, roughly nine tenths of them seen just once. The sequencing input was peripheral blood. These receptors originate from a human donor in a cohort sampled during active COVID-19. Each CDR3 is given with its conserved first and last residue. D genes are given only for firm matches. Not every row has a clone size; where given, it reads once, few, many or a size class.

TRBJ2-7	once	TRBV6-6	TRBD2	TGTGCCAGCAGTTACGCCTCCGGGGGGAATACCTACGAGCAGTACTTC	CASSYASGGNTYEQYF
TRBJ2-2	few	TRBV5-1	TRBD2	TGCGCCAGCAGCTTAAAACTAGCGGGAGGCCGAAACACCGGGGAGCTGTTTTTT	CASSLKLAGGRNTGELFF
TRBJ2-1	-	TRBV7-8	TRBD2	TGTGCCAGCAGCCCGACTAGCCCAGGGTACAATGAGCAGTTCTTC	CASSPTSPGYNEQFF
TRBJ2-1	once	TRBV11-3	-	TGTGCCAGCAGCCTATCTAGTATCGATGAGCAGTTCTTC	CASSLSSIDEQFF
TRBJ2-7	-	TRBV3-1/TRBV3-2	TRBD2	TGTGCCAGCAGCCAAGAGGGGACTAGCTACGAGCAGTACTTC	CASSQEGTSYEQYF
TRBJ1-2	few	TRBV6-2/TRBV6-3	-	TGTGCCAGCAACCCAAGGTGGGGACATATAGCGACAGACCCTCGGAAGCCCTATGGCTACACCTTC	CASNPRWGHIATDPRKPYGYTF
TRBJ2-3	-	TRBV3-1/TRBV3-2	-	TGTGCCAGCAGCCCGTTAGCGGATCTCACAGATACGCAGTATTTT	CASSPLADLTDTQYF
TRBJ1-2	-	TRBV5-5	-	TGTGCCAGCAGCTCCTCAGGGTTGGGGAACTATGGCTACACCTTC	CASSSSGLGNYGYTF
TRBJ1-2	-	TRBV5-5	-	TGTGCCAGCAGCTTGACAGGGTCGAATGGCTACACCTTC	CASSLTGSNGYTF
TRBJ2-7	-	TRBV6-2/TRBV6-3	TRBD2	TGTGCCAGCAGTCAACCGACTAGCGGGAGACGCCACGAGCAGTACTTC	CASSQPTSGRRHEQYF
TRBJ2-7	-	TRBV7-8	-	TGTGCCAGCAGCCGAGACTGGGCAGGCTACGAGCAGTACTTC	CASSRDWAGYEQYF
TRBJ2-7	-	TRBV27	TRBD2	TGTGCCAGCAGTTTATCTGGCGGGAGTGGATACGAGCAGTACTTC	CASSLSGGSGYEQYF
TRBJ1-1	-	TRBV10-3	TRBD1	TGTGCCATCAGATTCAGGGGGGATAACACTGAAGCTTTCTTT	CAIRFRGDNTEAFF
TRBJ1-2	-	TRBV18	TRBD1	TGTGCCAGCTCACTAAGGACAGGGAATGGCTACACCTTC	CASSLRTGNGYTF
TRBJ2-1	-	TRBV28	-	TGTGCCAGCAGTACACCGGGACAACTGACCTACAATGAGCAGTTCTTC	CASSTPGQLTYNEQFF
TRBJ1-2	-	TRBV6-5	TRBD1	TGTGCCAGCAGCAACCAGGGGGCGGGTGGCTACACCTTC	CASSNQGAGGYTF
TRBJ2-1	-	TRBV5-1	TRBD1	TGCGCCAGCAGCTTGCCTACCCTAGGGGGCGAGCAGTTCTTC	CASSLPTLGGEQFF
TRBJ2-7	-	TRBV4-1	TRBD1	TGCGCCAGCAGCCACCGTGGACAGGGGGCTTCCTACGAGCAGTACTTC	CASSHRGQGASYEQYF